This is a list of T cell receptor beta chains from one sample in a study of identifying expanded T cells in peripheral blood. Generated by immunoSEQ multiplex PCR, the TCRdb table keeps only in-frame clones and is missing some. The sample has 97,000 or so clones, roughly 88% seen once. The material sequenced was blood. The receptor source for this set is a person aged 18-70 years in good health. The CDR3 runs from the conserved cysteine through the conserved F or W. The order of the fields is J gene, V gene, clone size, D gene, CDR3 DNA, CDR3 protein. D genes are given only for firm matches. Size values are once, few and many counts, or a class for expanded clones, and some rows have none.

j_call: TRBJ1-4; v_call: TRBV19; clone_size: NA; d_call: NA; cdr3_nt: TGTGCCAGTAGTTGGAACTCAGGGAAAACTAATGAAAAACTGTTTTTT; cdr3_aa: CASSWNSGKTNEKLFF
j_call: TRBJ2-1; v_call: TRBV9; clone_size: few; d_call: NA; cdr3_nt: TGTGCCAGCAGCGTAGGGAGCTACAATGAGCAGTTCTTC; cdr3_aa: CASSVGSYNEQFF
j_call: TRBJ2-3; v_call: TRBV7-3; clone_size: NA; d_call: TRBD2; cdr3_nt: TGTGCCAGCAGCTTAGGGAGGGGAGATACGCAGTATTTT; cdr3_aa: CASSLGRGDTQYF
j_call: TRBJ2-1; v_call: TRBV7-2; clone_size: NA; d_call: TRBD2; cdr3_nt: TGTGCCAGCAGACTAGCGGGGGGCCACAATGAGCAGTTCTTC; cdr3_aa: CASRLAGGHNEQFF
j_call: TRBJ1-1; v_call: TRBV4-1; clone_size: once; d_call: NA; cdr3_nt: TGCGCCAGCAGCCAATTATCCACAGGACCCCAGAACACTGAAGCTTTCTTT; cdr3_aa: CASSQLSTGPQNTEAFF
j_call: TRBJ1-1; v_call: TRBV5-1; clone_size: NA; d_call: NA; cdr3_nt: TGCGCCAGCAGCCTGACAGTGAACACTGAAGCTTTCTTT; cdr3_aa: CASSLTVNTEAFF
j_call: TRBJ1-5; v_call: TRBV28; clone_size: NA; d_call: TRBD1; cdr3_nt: TGTGCCAGCCAGGGAGGGGGCCTTCAGCCCCAGCATTTT; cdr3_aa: CASQGGGLQPQHF
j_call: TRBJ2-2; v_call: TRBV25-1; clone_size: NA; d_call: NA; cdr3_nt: TGTGCCAGCAGCGGGACCGAAGGACAGACCGGGGAGCTGTTTTTT; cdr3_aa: CASSGTEGQTGELFF
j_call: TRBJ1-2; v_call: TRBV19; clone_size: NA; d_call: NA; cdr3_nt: TGTGCCAGTAGTATCATCGACAGTCGACCTCTTACTAACTATGGCTACACCTTC; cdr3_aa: CASSIIDSRPLTNYGYTF
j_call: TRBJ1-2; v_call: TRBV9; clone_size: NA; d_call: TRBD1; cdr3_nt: TGTGCCAGCAGCGAACAGGGGTGGTATGGCTACACCTTC; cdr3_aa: CASSEQGWYGYTF
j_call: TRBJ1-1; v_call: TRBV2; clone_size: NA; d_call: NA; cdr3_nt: TGTGCCAGCAGCTCGACAGCTTTAAACACTGAAGCTTTCTTT; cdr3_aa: CASSSTALNTEAFF
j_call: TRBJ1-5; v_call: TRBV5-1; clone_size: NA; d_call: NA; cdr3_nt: TGCGCCAGCAGCTTGTTGGACAGTCTCAATCAGCCCCAGCATTTT; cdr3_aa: CASSLLDSLNQPQHF
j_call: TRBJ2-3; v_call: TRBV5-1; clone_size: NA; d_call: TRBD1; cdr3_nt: TGCGCCAGCAGCTTGAGGGGACAGGGGTCGGATACGCAGTATTTT; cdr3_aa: CASSLRGQGSDTQYF
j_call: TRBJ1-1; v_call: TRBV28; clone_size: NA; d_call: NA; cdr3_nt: TGTGCCAGCAGGCCACCGCAGGGGAAGATGAACACTGAAGCTTTCTTT; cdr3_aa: CASRPPQGKMNTEAFF
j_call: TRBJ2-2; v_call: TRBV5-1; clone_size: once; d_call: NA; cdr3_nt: TGCGCCAGCAGCTTGGCGGGGACGAACACCGGGGAGCTGTTTTTT; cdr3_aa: CASSLAGTNTGELFF
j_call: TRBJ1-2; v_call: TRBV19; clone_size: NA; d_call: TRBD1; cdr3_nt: TGTGCCAGTAGCCCTTCATCCTGGACAGGGGGATATGGCTACACCTTC; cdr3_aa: CASSPSSWTGGYGYTF
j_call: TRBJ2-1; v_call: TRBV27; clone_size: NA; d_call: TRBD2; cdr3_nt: TGTGCCAGCAGTCCCCGGACTAGCGGGTACAATGAGCAGTTCTTC; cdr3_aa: CASSPRTSGYNEQFF
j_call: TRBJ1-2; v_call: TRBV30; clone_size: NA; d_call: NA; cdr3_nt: TGTGCCTGGGAGGATTTAAAGAGGGGCTACACCTTC; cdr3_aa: CAWEDLKRGYTF
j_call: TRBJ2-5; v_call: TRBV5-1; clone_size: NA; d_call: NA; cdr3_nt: TGCGCCAGCAGCTCTACAGGGTCGGGGGAGACCCAGTACTTC; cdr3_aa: CASSSTGSGETQYF
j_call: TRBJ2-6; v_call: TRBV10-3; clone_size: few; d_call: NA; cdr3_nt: TGTGCCATCAGTGAAGGGAGGAACGTCCTGACTTTC; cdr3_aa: CAISEGRNVLTF
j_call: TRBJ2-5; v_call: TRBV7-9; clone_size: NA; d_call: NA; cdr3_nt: TGTGCCAGCAGCCCACACGGAGAGACCCAGTACTTC; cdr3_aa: CASSPHGETQYF
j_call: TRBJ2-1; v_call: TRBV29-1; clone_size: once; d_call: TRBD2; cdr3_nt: TGCAGCGTCGGACTAGCGGGAGGAACCTACAATGAGCAGTTCTTC; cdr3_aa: CSVGLAGGTYNEQFF
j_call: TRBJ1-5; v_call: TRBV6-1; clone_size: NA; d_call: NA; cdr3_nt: TGTGCCAGCAGGATTTGGGGGGCCAGCGATCAGCCCCAGCATTTT; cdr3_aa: CASRIWGASDQPQHF
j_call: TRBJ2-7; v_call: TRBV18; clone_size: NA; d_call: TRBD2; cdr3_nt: TGTGCCAGCTCACCCCCGGGACTAGCGGGGGACCACGAGCAGTACTTC; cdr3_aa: CASSPPGLAGDHEQYF
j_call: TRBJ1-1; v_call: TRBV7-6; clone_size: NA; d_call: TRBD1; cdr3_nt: TGTGCCAGCAGCTTAGCCAGGGGGGACACTGAAGCTTTCTTT; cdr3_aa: CASSLARGDTEAFF
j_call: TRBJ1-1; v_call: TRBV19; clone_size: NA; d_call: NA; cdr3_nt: TGTGCCAGTAGTATTTGGCAACCGGGGAACACTGAAGCTTTCTTT; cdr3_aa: CASSIWQPGNTEAFF
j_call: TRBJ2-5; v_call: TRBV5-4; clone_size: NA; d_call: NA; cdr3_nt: TGTGCCAGCAGCCCCATGGGAGCTGCCCAAGAGACCCAGTACTTC; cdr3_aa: CASSPMGAAQETQYF
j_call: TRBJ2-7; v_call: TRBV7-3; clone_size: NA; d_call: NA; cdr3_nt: TGTGCCAGCAGCTTCGGGGCAGGACTTACCTACGAGCAGTACTTC; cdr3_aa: CASSFGAGLTYEQYF
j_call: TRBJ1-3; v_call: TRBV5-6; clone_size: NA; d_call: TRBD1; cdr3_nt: TGTGCCAGCAGCTTGGGGCAGGGGGCATCAGGAAACACCATATATTTT; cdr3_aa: CASSLGQGASGNTIYF
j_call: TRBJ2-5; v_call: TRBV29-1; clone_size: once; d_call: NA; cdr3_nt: TGCAGCGTTGAGGGAGGCAGAAGCCAAGAGACCCAGTACTTC; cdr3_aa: CSVEGGRSQETQYF
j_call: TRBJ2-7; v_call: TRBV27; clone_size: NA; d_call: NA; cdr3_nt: TGTGCCAGCAGTGGGGGTGGTAGCGGAACCTACGAGCAGTACTTC; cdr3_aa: CASSGGGSGTYEQYF
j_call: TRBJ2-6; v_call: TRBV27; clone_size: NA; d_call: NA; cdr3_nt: TGTGCCAGCACCGGAAGGGACTCTGGGGCCAACGTCCTGACTTTC; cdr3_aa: CASTGRDSGANVLTF
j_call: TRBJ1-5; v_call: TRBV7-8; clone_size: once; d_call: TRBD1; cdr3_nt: TGTGCCAGCAGCAGAGCGACAGGGACTAGCAATCAGCCCCAGCATTTT; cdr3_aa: CASSRATGTSNQPQHF
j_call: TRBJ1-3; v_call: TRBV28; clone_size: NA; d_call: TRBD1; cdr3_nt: TGTGCCAGCACCGTAGCCCAGGGGGACACCATATATTTT; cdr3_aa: CASTVAQGDTIYF
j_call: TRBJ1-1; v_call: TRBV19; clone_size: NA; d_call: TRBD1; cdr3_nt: TGTGCCAGTAGTAAACAGGGGGCATGGACTGAAGCTTTCTTT; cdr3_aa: CASSKQGAWTEAFF
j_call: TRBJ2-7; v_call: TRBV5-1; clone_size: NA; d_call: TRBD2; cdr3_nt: TGCGCCAGCAGCGGGAAAGGGACTAGCGCGATCTACGAGCAGTACTTC; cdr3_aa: CASSGKGTSAIYEQYF
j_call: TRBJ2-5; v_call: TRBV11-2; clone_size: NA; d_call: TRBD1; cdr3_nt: TGTGCCAGCAGCGGCACAGGGGGCGCGGGTGAGACCCAGTACTTC; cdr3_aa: CASSGTGGAGETQYF
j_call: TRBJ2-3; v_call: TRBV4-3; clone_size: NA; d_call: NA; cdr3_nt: TGCGCCAGCAGCCAAGTCGACCTAGATACGCAGTATTTT; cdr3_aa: CASSQVDLDTQYF
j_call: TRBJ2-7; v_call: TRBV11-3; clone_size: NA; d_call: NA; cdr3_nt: TGTGCCAGCAGCCAAGGACAGCGGGGCGAGCAGTACTTC; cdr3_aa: CASSQGQRGEQYF
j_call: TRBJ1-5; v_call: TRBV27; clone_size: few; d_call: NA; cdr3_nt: TGTGCCAGCAGTTTATCAGGGGAAGGTCAGCCCCAGCATTTT; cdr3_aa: CASSLSGEGQPQHF
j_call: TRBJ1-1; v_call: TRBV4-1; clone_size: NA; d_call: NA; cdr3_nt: TGCGCCAGCAGCCAAGACGGCGGGAACACTGAAGCTTTCTTT; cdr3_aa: CASSQDGGNTEAFF
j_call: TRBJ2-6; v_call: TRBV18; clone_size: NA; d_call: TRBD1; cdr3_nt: TGTGCCAGCTCACAAACTTTACCAGGGGGCGCAAGGTCTGGGGCCAACGTCCTGACTTTC; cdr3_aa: CASSQTLPGGARSGANVLTF
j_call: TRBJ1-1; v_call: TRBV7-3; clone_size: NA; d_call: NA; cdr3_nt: TGTGCCAGCAGCGTCGGCGGGGCTAACACTGAAGCTTTCTTT; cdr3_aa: CASSVGGANTEAFF
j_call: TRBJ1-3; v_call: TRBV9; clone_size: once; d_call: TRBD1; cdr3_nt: TGTGCCAGCAGCGTATCCGGGACAGGGAGGAACACCATATATTTT; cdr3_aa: CASSVSGTGRNTIYF
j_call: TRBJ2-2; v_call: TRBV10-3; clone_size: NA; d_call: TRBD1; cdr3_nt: TGTGCCATCAGCACAGGGGGCCCCAACACCGGGGAGCTGTTTTTT; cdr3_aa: CAISTGGPNTGELFF
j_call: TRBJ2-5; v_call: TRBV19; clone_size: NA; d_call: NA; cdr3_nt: TGTGCCAGTGCACCCGGACTGCAAGAGACCCAGTACTTC; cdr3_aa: CASAPGLQETQYF
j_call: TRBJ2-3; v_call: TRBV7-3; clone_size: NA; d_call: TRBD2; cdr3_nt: TGTGCCAGCAGCCTCCTAGCGGGGGGCACAGATACGCAGTATTTT; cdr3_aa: CASSLLAGGTDTQYF
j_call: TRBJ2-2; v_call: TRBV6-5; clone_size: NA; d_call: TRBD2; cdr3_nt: TGTGCCAGCAGTTACGGAATGACTAGCTACACCGGGGAGCTGTTTTTT; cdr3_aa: CASSYGMTSYTGELFF
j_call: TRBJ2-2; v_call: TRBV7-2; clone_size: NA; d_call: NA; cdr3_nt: TGTGCCAGCAGCAACCGGGCCTCGACCGGGGAGCTGTTTTTT; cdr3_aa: CASSNRASTGELFF
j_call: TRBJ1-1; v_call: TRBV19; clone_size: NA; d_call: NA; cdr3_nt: TGTGCCAGTACCGAATTATCAGGGTCCTCGGGGGCTTTCTTT; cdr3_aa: CASTELSGSSGAFF
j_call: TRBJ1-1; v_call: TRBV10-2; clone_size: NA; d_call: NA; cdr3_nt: TGCGCCAGCAGTGGGACGAGCACTGAAGCTTTCTTT; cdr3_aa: CASSGTSTEAFF
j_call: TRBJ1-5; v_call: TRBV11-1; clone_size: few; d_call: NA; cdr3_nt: TGTGCCAGCAGCTTAGGGCGAAATCAGCCCCAGCATTTT; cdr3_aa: CASSLGRNQPQHF
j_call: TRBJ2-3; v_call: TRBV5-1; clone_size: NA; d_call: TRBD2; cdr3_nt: TGCGCCAGCAGCTTGCTAGCGGGAGATCCGTCAGATACGCAGTATTTT; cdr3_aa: CASSLLAGDPSDTQYF
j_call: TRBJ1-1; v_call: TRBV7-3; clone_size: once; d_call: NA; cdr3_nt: TGTGCCAGCAGCTCGGGACCCTGGAACACTGAAGCTTTCTTT; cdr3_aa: CASSSGPWNTEAFF
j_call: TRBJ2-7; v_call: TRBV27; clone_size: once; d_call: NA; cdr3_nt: TGTGCCAGCGGGGGACGACCCTCCTACGAGCAGTACTTC; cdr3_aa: CASGGRPSYEQYF
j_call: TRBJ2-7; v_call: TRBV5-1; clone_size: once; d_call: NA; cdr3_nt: TGCGCCAGCAGCTTGGTTTCGGGGTTCAACTTATACGAGCAGTACTTC; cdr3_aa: CASSLVSGFNLYEQYF
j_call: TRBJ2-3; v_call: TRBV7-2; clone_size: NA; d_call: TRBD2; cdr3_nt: TGTGCCAGCAGCTTGATCAGCGGGGGGTCCTACACAGATACGCAGTATTTT; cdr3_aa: CASSLISGGSYTDTQYF
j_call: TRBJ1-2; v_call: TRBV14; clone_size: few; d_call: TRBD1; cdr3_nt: TGTGCCAGCAGCCACCCCGAGGGGGCAAACTATGGCTACACCTTC; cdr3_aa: CASSHPEGANYGYTF
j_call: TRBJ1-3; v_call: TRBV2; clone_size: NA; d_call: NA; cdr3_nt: TGTGCCAGCGGGACAAGAAACACCATATATTTT; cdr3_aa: CASGTRNTIYF